The source of this TCR beta chain is a study of CXCR3-negative and CXCR3-positive naive CD8 T cells. This CDR3 has 15 residues. In germline, CDR1 is MDHEN, CDR2 SYDVKM. 5' RACE with UMI labels generated the TRB cDNA libraries. TCRdb re-analyzed the 5' RACE reads; it lists each CDR3 protein once, without DNA. The sample's table shows some 56,000 distinct CDR3 sequences. The TCR sequence derives from a human donor in good health. Some clones in this sample may be carry-over from other donors' samples. Specimen: memory CD8+ T cells from blood. The chain couples TRBV28 to TRBJ2-7; the TCRdb call, TRBD1, lacks DNA for checking. CDR3 in amino acids: CASSLTGTGMYEQYF.